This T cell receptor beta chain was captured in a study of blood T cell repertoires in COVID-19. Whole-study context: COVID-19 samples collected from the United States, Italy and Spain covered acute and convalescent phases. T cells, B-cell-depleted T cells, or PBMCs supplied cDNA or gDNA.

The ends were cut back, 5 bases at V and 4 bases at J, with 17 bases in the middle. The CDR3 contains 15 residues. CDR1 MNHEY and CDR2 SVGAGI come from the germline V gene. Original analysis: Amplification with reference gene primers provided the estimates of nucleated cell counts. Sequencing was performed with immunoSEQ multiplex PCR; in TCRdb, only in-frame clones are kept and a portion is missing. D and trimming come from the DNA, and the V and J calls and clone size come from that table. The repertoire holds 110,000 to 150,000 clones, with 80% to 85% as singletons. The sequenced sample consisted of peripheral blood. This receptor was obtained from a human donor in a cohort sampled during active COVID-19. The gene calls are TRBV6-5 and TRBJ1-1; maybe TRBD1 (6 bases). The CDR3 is CASSLTGPGFTEAFF. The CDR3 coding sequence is TGTGCCAGCAGTCTAACAGGGCCGGGATTCACTGAAGCTTTCTTT.